These 22 T cell receptor beta chains were sequenced from one sample in a study of blood T cell repertoires in COVID-19 (dated by TCRdb to 2018 to 2020). The library was obtained by the immunoSEQ multiplex PCR assay. TCRdb holds this immuneACCESS table with in-frame rearrangements only. Some clones are missing; in checked studies, unresolved V genes explain under half, and the rest has no known cause. This sample lists approximately 97,000 clones; about 72% were detected once. The leading ten clones occupy about 9.3% of the sample. Sequencing used peripheral blood. These TCRs come from a man between 60 and 75 years old with active or convalescent COVID-19.

V is TRBV5-1 and J is TRBJ2-1; TRBD2 matches 9 bases. CDR3 length equals 16 residues. Germline-derived CDR1 and CDR2 are SGHRS and YFSETQ. The V gene end was trimmed by 5 bases and the J gene end by 0 bases; junction bases not matched to a gene: 6. As DNA, the CDR3 is TGCGCCAGCAGTAAGGGACTAGCCCCCTCCTACAATGAGCAGTTCTTC. Translating it yields CASSKGLAPSYNEQFF.

The V gene is TRBV13, the J gene TRBJ2-5; no clear D. The CDR3 contains 14 residues. CDR1 and CDR2 from the germline V gene are PRHDT and FYEKMQ (reference sequence). The V and J ends lost 5 bases and 2 bases respectively, with 12 bases between them. CDR3 in DNA: TGTGCCAGCAGCCCCGTTGGCCTTCAAGAGACCCAGTACTTC. Protein: CASSPVGLQETQYF.

This chain joins TRBV11-3 and TRBJ1-4; 9 bases line up with TRBD1. The CDR3 loop spans 14 amino acids. V lost 5 bases and J lost 6; bases outside the gene matches: 4. CDR1 SGHNT and CDR2 YENEEA come from the germline V gene. CDR3 sequence reads: CASSPGTGYEKLFF. In nucleotides, the CDR3 is TGTGCCAGCAGCCCAGGGACAGGGTATGAAAAACTGTTTTTT. The full variable domain, its missing parts supplied by reference TRBV11-3 and TRBJ1-4, is EAGVVQSPRYKIIEKKQPVAFWCNPISGHNTLYWYLQNLGQGPELLIRYENEEAVDDSQLPKDRFSAERLKGVDSTLKIQPAELGDSAVYLCASSPGTGYEKLFFGSGTQLSVL.

V is TRBV5-6 and J is TRBJ2-2; D may be TRBD2 (5 bases). Trimming took 1 base from V and 2 from J, leaving 9 bases between them. The germline V gene has CDR1 SGHDT and CDR2 YYEEEE. The CDR3 extends over 15 amino acids. The chain's CDR3 is CASSLIRGNTGELFF. DNA for the CDR3: TGTGCCAGCAGCTTGATCCGGGGTAACACCGGGGAGCTGTTTTTT.

V and J are TRBV28 and TRBJ2-2; D is perhaps TRBD1 (5 bases). CDR3 length: 15 residues. Germline-derived CDR1 and CDR2 are MDHEN and SYDVKM. The V gene lost 1 base and the J gene lost 1 base, with 7 bases spanning the gap. DNA for the CDR3: TGTGCCAGCAGTTTATTTAGGGGGAACACCGGGGAGCTGTTTTTT. This gives the protein CASSLFRGNTGELFF.

The V gene is TRBV5-1, the J gene TRBJ1-2; D not certain. The V and J ends lost 7 bases and 4 bases respectively, with 11 bases between them. The CDR3 is 12 residues long. CDR1 and CDR2 from the germline V gene are SGHRS and YFSETQ. The CDR3 spells CASALESYGYTF. The DNA of the CDR3 is TGCGCCAGCGCCCTAGAGAGCTATGGCTACACCTTC.

V and J are TRBV5-1 and TRBJ2-1, with 7 bases identical to TRBD1. Germline-derived CDR1 and CDR2 are SGHRS and YFSETQ. This CDR3 is built from 15 residues. V was clipped by 4 bases and J by 5 bases; unmatched bases: 9. The CDR3 bases are TGCGCCAGCAGCGGCCTGGGACAGTGGGACAATGAGCAGTTCTTC. It codes for CASSGLGQWDNEQFF.

This rearrangement joins TRBV2 to TRBJ2-7, with 9 positions matching TRBD2. There are 17 residues in the CDR3. V shed 7 bases, J shed 0 bases, and the junction held 13 bases outside the gene matches. The germline gives CDR1 SNHLY, CDR2 FYNNEI. CDR3 nucleotide sequence: TGTGCCAGCACCCCTGCCCAGCGGGAGGCAAGCTCCTACGAGCAGTACTTC. As protein: CASTPAQREASSYEQYF. Full variable domain (outside the CDR3, taken from reference TRBV2 and TRBJ2-7): EPEVTQTPSHQVTQMGQEVILRCVPISNHLYFYWYRQILGQKVEFLVSFYNNEISEKSEIFDDQFSVERPDGSNFTLKIRSTKLEDSAMYFCASTPAQREASSYEQYFGPGTRLTVT.

The chain recombines TRBV19 with TRBJ2-1, with 7 bases matching TRBD2. CDR3 length: 14 amino acids. V was pared by 6 bases and J by 7 bases, with 9 bases of the junction left unmatched. CDR1 and CDR2 (germline): LNHDA, SQIVND (reference sequence). CDR3 sequence (DNA): TGTGCCAGTAGCATTAGGCCGGGAGGTAATGAGCAGTTCTTC. Its translation is CASSIRPGGNEQFF.

The V call is TRBV7-8, the J call TRBJ1-1; the D gene is possibly TRBD1 (6 bases). Looked up from germline, CDR1 is SGHVS and CDR2 is FQNEAQ. V was pared by 3 bases and J by 1 base, with 9 bases between. CDR3 length: 14 amino acids. The CDR3 sequence: CASSLRTENTEAFF. The DNA of the CDR3 is TGTGCCAGCAGCTTGAGGACAGAGAACACTGAAGCTTTCTTT.

This rearrangement joins TRBV9 to TRBJ1-2; tentative D call: TRBD1 (5 bases). The CDR3 totals 13 residues. The V and J ends lost 0 bases and 8 bases respectively, with 11 bases between them. Germline CDR1 SGDLS, CDR2 YYNGEE. Here the CDR3 reads CASSVATGQGYTF. The CDR3 DNA sequence: TGTGCCAGCAGCGTAGCAACAGGCCAAGGCTACACCTTC. Looking up the rest from reference TRBV9 and TRBJ1-2 gives the full variable domain: DSGVTQTPKHLITATGQRVTLRCSPRSGDLSVYWYQQSLDQGLQFLIQYYNGEERAKGNILERFSAQQFPDLHSELNLSSLELGDSALYFCASSVATGQGYTFGSGTRLTVV.

V usage is TRBV5-8 and J usage is TRBJ2-1, with D possibly matching TRBD2 (6 bases). The V end lost 4 bases, the J end lost 9 bases, and 11 bases lay between the germline ends. CDR3 length equals 12 residues. Germline V CDR1 and CDR2: SGHTS, YDEGEE. The CDR3 protein is CASSERGGEQFF. The CDR3 coding sequence is TGTGCCAGCAGCGAAAGGGGAGGTGAGCAGTTCTTC.

Comment on this clone: Sequence at one end of the junction differs from germline and may be a read error. The V call is TRBV19, the J call TRBJ2-2; 8 bases fit TRBD1. The CDR3 runs to 14 residues. The germline V gene has CDR1 LNHDA and CDR2 SQIVND (reference sequence). The CDR3 DNA follows: TGTGCCAGTAGTCGGGACAGGAACATCGGGGAGCTGTTTTTT. Its protein product is CASSRDRNIGELFF.

The table lists this clone with many counts. The V and J genes are TRBV11-1 and TRBJ1-6; a possible D gene is TRBD1 (6 bases). Trimming shortened V by 5 bases and J by 10 bases, and 12 bases separated the two germline ends. Germline V gene lookup returns CDR1 SGHAT and CDR2 FQDESV (reference sequence). The length of the CDR3 is 13 residues. The CDR3 nucleotides read TGTGCCAGCAGCGCAGGGGTTCGGTCACCCCTCCACTTT. Amino acids: CASSAGVRSPLHF.

The chain recombines TRBV29-1 with TRBJ2-1; 14 bases are shared with TRBD2. V lost 7 bases to trimming and J lost 7 bases; unmatched junction nucleotides: 3. The CDR3 runs 13 residues. Germline CDR1 is SQVTM and CDR2 is ANQGSEA. CDR3: CSGGTSGSNEQFF. In nucleotides, the CDR3 is TGCAGCGGTGGGACTAGCGGGAGTAATGAGCAGTTCTTC.

The chain couples TRBV18 to TRBJ1-2, with TRBD1 matching 11 bases. This CDR3 is 13 amino acids long. Germline CDR1 reads KGHSH; CDR2 reads LQKENI. With 4 bases clipped from V and 6 bases from J, the junction kept 1 base outside the gene matches. CDR3 sequence reads: CASSQGQGDGYTF. DNA of the CDR3: TGTGCCAGCTCACAGGGACAGGGGGATGGCTACACCTTC.

The chain is built from TRBV6-1 and TRBJ1-1, with D perhaps matching TRBD1 (5 bases). Germline CDR1 MNHNS, CDR2 SASEGT. This CDR3 is 15 amino acids long. The V end lost 4 bases, the J end lost 4 bases, and 16 bases lay between the germline ends. CDR3 loop: CASSAPAGFATEAFF. DNA of the CDR3: TGTGCCAGCAGTGCCCCGGCAGGGTTCGCCACTGAAGCTTTCTTT.

This clone was detected only once. The rearrangement uses TRBV2 and TRBJ1-5, with a weak D call TRBD1 (6 bases). CDR1 and CDR2 from the germline V gene are SNHLY and FYNNEI. With 4 bases removed from V and 6 bases from J, the gap between germline ends came to 16 bases. The CDR3 runs to 15 residues. The CDR3 nucleotides read TGTGCCAGCAGTGCCTCATGGGGGGGCAGTCAGCCCCAGCATTTT. Its protein product is CASSASWGGSQPQHF.

This clone was observed once. This sequence joins TRBV5-4 and TRBJ2-1; D unresolved. The germline V gene has CDR1 SGHNT and CDR2 YYREEE (reference sequence). The CDR3 contains 13 residues. The V end lost 4 bases, the J end lost 3 bases, and 8 bases lay between the germline ends. CDR3 residues: CASSPGLYNEQFF. The CDR3 region has the DNA TGTGCCAGCAGCCCAGGCCTCTACAATGAGCAGTTCTTC. Looking up the rest from reference TRBV5-4 and TRBJ2-1 gives the full variable domain: ETGVTQSPTHLIKTRGQQVTLRCSSQSGHNTVSWYQQALGQGPQFIFQYYREEENGRGNFPPRFSGLQFPNYSSELNVNALELDDSALYLCASSPGLYNEQFFGPGTRLTVL.

As DNA, the CDR3 is TGTGCCAGCAGCGAAAAGAGCCCGCCAGATACGCAGTATTTT. Its protein is CASSEKSPPDTQYF. The rearrangement joins TRBV9 to TRBJ2-3; D call uncertain. The CDR3 runs 14 residues. Germline-derived CDR1 and CDR2 are SGDLS and YYNGEE. V lost 3 bases, J lost 4 bases, and 12 bases lay in between.

The chain carries TRBV7-8 and TRBJ2-1, with D maybe TRBD1 (5 bases). This CDR3 spans 17 amino acids. Germline CDR1 and CDR2: SGHVS and FQNEAQ. V dropped 0 bases and J dropped 3 bases, with 15 bases sitting between them. Here the CDR3 reads CASSLARGLSVYNEQFF. The CDR3 DNA is TGTGCCAGCAGCTTAGCTAGGGGTTTGAGTGTCTACAATGAGCAGTTCTTC.

CDR3 sequence reads: CASSPAASSGQRNTGELFF. CDR3 bases: TGTGCCAGCAGCCCTGCCGCTTCTAGCGGCCAACGGAACACCGGGGAGCTGTTTTTT. The V gene is TRBV3-1 (or the pseudogene TRBV3-2), the J gene TRBJ2-2, with 7 bases matching TRBD2. Per germline, CDR1 LGHDT and CDR2 YNNKEL (reference sequence). J lost 1 base, V lost 4 bases, and 15 bases had no gene match. The CDR3 contains 19 residues.